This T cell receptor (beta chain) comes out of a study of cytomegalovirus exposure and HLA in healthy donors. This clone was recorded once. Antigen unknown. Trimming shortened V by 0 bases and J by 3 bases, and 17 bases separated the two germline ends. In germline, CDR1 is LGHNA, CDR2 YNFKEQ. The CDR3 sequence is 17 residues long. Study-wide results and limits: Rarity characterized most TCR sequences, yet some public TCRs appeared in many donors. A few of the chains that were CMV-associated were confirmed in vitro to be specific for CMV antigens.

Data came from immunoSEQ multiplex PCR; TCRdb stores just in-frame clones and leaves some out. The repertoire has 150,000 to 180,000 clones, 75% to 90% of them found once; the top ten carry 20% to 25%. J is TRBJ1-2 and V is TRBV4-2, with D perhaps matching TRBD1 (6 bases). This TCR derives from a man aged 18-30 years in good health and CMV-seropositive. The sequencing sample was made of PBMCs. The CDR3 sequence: CASSQELNGGADYGYTF. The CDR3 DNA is TGTGCCAGCAGCCAAGAGTTGAATGGGGGGGCGGACTATGGCTACACCTTC.